This record covers a single T cell receptor (beta chain). Its cognate antigen is unknown. The data stem from a study of cytomegalovirus exposure and HLA in healthy donors. 13 Jbeta primers and 60 Vbeta primers were used for the PCR. Measured with immunoSEQ multiplex PCR; TCRdb has only the in-frame clones, and not every one. The data contain approximately 77,000 clones, approximately 78% of them singletons. Findings and caveats of the study: Specificity for CMV antigens was confirmed in vitro for a few of the CMV-associated chains.

Germline V lookup: CDR1 SGHDT, CDR2 YYEEEE. The CDR3 loop spans 15 amino acids. Trimming at V came to 3 bases and at J to 2 bases, leaving 7 bases not matched to a gene. The receptor's source is a man aged 40-49 years in good health and CMV-seronegative. The sequenced sample was PBMCs. This chain joins TRBV5-6 and TRBJ2-7, with 8 bases lining up with TRBD1. CDR3 protein: CASSWSGQATYEQYF. The CDR3 bases are TGTGCCAGCAGCTGGTCGGGACAGGCAACCTACGAGCAGTACTTC. Complete variable domain (other parts from reference TRBV5-6 and TRBJ2-7): DAGVTQSPTHLIKTRGQQVTLRCSPKSGHDTVSWYQQALGQGPQFIFQYYEEEERQRGNFPDRFSGHQFPNYSSELNVNALLLGDSALYLCASSWSGQATYEQYFGPGTRLTVT.